This is a list of T cell receptor beta chains from one sample in a study of T cells and Merkel cell carcinoma outcomes. Clones were sequenced by immunoSEQ multiplex PCR, and TCRdb holds only the in-frame ones, with some missing. The sample yields 250 to 350 clones, approximately 94% seen once. The sequenced sample consisted of tumor tissue from Merkel cell carcinoma. The receptors stem from a human donor with Merkel cell carcinoma. CDR3s include the opening cysteine and the closing phenylalanine or tryptophan. A D gene is named only where the DNA matches it firmly. Not all rows give a size; the values are once, few, many and, for expanded clones, a class.

J: TRBJ1-1
V: TRBV7-8
size: .
D: TRBD1
DNA: TGTGCCAGCAGCTGGGACAGGGTCGCCGCTGAAGCTTTCTTT
CDR3: CASSWDRVAAEAFF

J: TRBJ2-5
V: TRBV5-4
size: .
D: TRBD1
DNA: TGTGCCAGCAGCCCGGGTCGGGGACAGGTGGTCCAAGAGACCCAGTACTTC
CDR3: CASSPGRGQVVQETQYF

J: TRBJ2-6
V: TRBV19
size: .
D: .
DNA: TGTGCCAGTGGGGAGGGGGCCAACGTCCTGACTTTC
CDR3: CASGEGANVLTF

J: TRBJ1-2
V: TRBV27
size: .
D: TRBD1
DNA: TGTGCCAGCAGCCCAGGGGACAGGGTTTCTGGCTACACCTTC
CDR3: CASSPGDRVSGYTF

J: TRBJ2-5
V: TRBV5-1
size: .
D: TRBD1
DNA: TGCGCCAGCAGCAGACAGGGGAAGGGACAAGAGACCCAGTACTTC
CDR3: CASSRQGKGQETQYF

J: TRBJ1-1
V: TRBV6-6
size: .
D: .
DNA: TGTGCCAGCAGACCACACGAACACCTGAACACTGAAGCTTTCTTT
CDR3: CASRPHEHLNTEAFF

J: TRBJ1-1
V: TRBV21-1
size: .
D: .
DNA: TGTGCCAGCAGGGAGCACGTAGCTACACAATGCACTGAAGCTTTCTTT
CDR3: CASREHVATQCTEAFF

J: TRBJ1-2
V: TRBV27
size: once
D: .
DNA: TGTGCCAGTAGTTTATCCAGGTTTGACTATGGCTACACCTTC
CDR3: CASSLSRFDYGYTF

J: TRBJ1-2
V: TRBV4-3
size: .
D: TRBD1
DNA: TGCGCCAGCAATCTCGGGACAGGGTTGAGCTACACCTTC
CDR3: CASNLGTGLSYTF

J: TRBJ1-1
V: TRBV7-9
size: once
D: .
DNA: TGTGCCAGCAGCTTAGTGGCCGGAACTGAAGCTTTCTTT
CDR3: CASSLVAGTEAFF

J: TRBJ2-3
V: TRBV5-4
size: .
D: TRBD2
DNA: TGTGCCAGCAGCATAGCGGGGGTGAGAGATACGCAGTATTTT
CDR3: CASSIAGVRDTQYF

J: TRBJ1-4
V: TRBV7-9
size: .
D: TRBD1
DNA: TGTGCCTCGGGAGTCAGGGGGGAAAAACTGTTTTTT
CDR3: CASGVRGEKLFF

J: TRBJ2-7
V: TRBV13
size: .
D: TRBD1
DNA: TGTGCCAGCAGCTTATCCCCCAGCCGGACAGGGGGCCGCGAGCAGTACTTC
CDR3: CASSLSPSRTGGREQYF

J: TRBJ2-1
V: TRBV20-1
size: .
D: .
DNA: TGCAGTGCTAGCCACTACAATGAGCAGTTCTTC
CDR3: CSASHYNEQFF

J: TRBJ2-3
V: TRBV29-1
size: .
D: TRBD2
DNA: TGCAGCGTTGAAGATTCACTAGCGGGGACTATAAATACGCAGTATTTT
CDR3: CSVEDSLAGTINTQYF

J: TRBJ1-4
V: TRBV7-9
size: few
D: .
DNA: TGTGCCAGCAGCTTAACCGGGGGTATAACTAATGAAAAACTGTTTTTT
CDR3: CASSLTGGITNEKLFF

J: TRBJ2-1
V: TRBV11-2
size: .
D: TRBD2
DNA: TGTGCCAGCAGCCTCGGGACTAGCGGGGGGGAGTTCTTC
CDR3: CASSLGTSGGEFF

J: TRBJ2-3
V: TRBV5-1
size: .
D: TRBD1
DNA: TGCGCCAGCAGCTCGGGACAGGGGGTTCGGGCGAGCACAGATACGCAGTATTTT
CDR3: CASSSGQGVRASTDTQYF

J: TRBJ1-1
V: TRBV4-1
size: .
D: TRBD1
DNA: TGCGCCAGCAGCCAAAGAGGCGGACAGGGGGCAACTGAAGCTTTCTTT
CDR3: CASSQRGGQGATEAFF

J: TRBJ2-3
V: TRBV9
size: .
D: .
DNA: TGTGCCAGCAGCGTAGCGCTTGGGGATACGCAGTATTTT
CDR3: CASSVALGDTQYF

J: TRBJ2-5
V: TRBV11-2
size: .
D: TRBD2
DNA: TGTGCCAGCAGCCCGAGGACTAGCGGGATAGAGACCCAGTACTTC
CDR3: CASSPRTSGIETQYF

J: TRBJ2-6
V: TRBV18
size: once
D: .
DNA: TGTGCCAGCCGGGGCCTCTTATCAGGGGCCAACGTCCTGACTTTC
CDR3: CASRGLLSGANVLTF

J: TRBJ2-1
V: TRBV30
size: .
D: TRBD2
DNA: TGTGCCTGGAATCGCGGGAGCTACAATGAGCAGTTCTTC
CDR3: CAWNRGSYNEQFF